This record covers a single T cell receptor beta chain. Antigen unknown. The CDR3 is 14 amino acids. Trimming removed 6 bases from V and 5 bases from J, with 14 bases in between. From germline, CDR1 is SNHLY and CDR2 FYNNEI. TCRdb reanalysed the reads using MiXCR and keeps one entry per CDR3 protein. The table shows a few hundred thousand distinct CDR3 sequences, with 35% to 50% occurring only once. These data are taken from a study of T cell repertoires in cytomegalovirus infection. Across the study: Indications of both CMV infection and matching HLA type were provided by public TCR beta signatures. Study-wide findings and caveats: Using cumulative public TCR beta family frequency, the authors identified those who carried CMV together with the relevant HLA.

This clonotype was sampled from a human donor in good health (CMV status not recorded). Some clones in this sample may be carry-over from other donors' samples. This chain links TRBV2 with TRBJ2-1; D perhaps matches TRBD2 (6 bases). The sample consisted of cultured PBMCs, taken from culture after CMV antigen stimulation. Here the CDR3 reads CASRGGVLNNEQFF. In DNA, the CDR3 is TGTGCCAGCAGGGGCGGGGTCTTGAACAATGAGCAGTTCTTC.